The source of this TCR beta chain is a study of regulatory T cells in long-lasting Graves disease. This clonotype was seen repeatedly, ten times or more. The V gene lost 2 bases and the J gene lost 2 bases, with 9 bases spanning the gap. The germline V gene has CDR1 GTSNPN and CDR2 SVGIG (reference sequence). The CDR3 is 13 amino acids. Time point indicated: persistent/refractory GD, antithyroid drugs over 5 years with positive TRAb. RNA isolated from PBMCs was used to make the TCR library. Nine milliliters of peripheral blood were taken and placed in EDTA tubes. According to the study, TCR beta libraries were built with iRepertoire HTBI primers and CDR3-region Arm-PCR. TCRdb reanalysed the multiplex PCR reads using MiXCR and keeps one entry per CDR3 protein. Among about 310,000 distinct CDR3 sequences listed, roughly a fifth were seen once.

The receptor was isolated from a female donor with Graves disease. The specimen comprised peripheral blood mononuclear cells (PBMCs), sampled when the disease was refractory, from a patient treated with antithyroid drugs. The gene calls are TRBV30 and TRBJ1-1; D is unclear. In DNA form, the CDR3 reads TGTGCCTGGAGTCCAGGCCCCAACACTGAAGCTTTCTTT. It is translated as CAWSPGPNTEAFF.